The 26 T cell receptor beta chains given below trace back to one sample, sequenced in a study of Graves' ophthalmopathy and Graves' hyperthyroidism. RNA served as the template for amplifying TCR beta CDR3 regions. The first round was an RT-PCR with HTBI primers, and the second round was a multiplex PCR. TCRdb reprocessed the multiplex PCR reads via MiXCR and lists one record per CDR3 protein. This sample has roughly 400,000 distinct CDR3 sequences, with about 16% found just once. The sequenced sample consisted of peripheral blood. Receptors originate from a young woman with Graves' ophthalmopathy.

This clonotype came up many times. The rearrangement uses TRBV7-3 and TRBJ1-5; 10 bases agree with TRBD1. Germline V gives CDR1 SGHTA, CDR2 FQGTGA. The CDR3 extends over 20 amino acids. Losses at the gene ends were 3 bases for V and 1 base for J; bases not matched to a gene: 15. The CDR3 DNA is TGTGCCAGCAGCTTCCAGCCGACAGGGGGCGGAAGTGTAAGCAATCAGCCCCAGCATTTT. It is translated as CASSFQPTGGGSVSNQPQHF.

This clonotype was detected ten times or more. The V and J genes are TRBV6-1 and TRBJ2-7, with TRBD2 matching 9 bases. V gave up 6 bases and J gave up 4 bases; unmatched junction bases: 7. From germline, CDR1 is MNHNS and CDR2 SASEGT. This CDR3 has 14 residues. The CDR3 is CASRNSGGAYEQYF. CDR3 DNA sequence: TGTGCCAGCAGGAATAGCGGGGGCGCTTACGAGCAGTACTTC.

At least ten counts were recorded for this clonotype. This chain joins TRBV28 and TRBJ2-7, with 8 bases that match TRBD1. From germline, CDR1 is MDHEN and CDR2 SYDVKM. The CDR3 sequence is 15 residues long. Trimming took 4 bases from V and 3 from J; bases not matched to a gene: 8. The CDR3 here is CASSWTGSALYEQYF. CDR3 DNA sequence: TGTGCCAGCAGTTGGACAGGGAGCGCACTCTACGAGCAGTACTTC.

This chain connects TRBV19 to TRBJ2-7; D possibly uses TRBD1 or TRBD2 (5 bases each). Trimming stripped 7 bases from V and 3 bases from J, with 13 bases between. The CDR3 sequence is 13 residues long. From germline, CDR1 is LNHDA and CDR2 SQIVND (reference sequence). The CDR3: CASNPGTGYEQYF. The DNA of the CDR3 is TGTGCCAGTAATCCCGGGACCGGCTACGAGCAGTACTTC.

V gene TRBV9 combines with J gene TRBJ2-5; weak D call: TRBD2 (5 bases). CDR1 and CDR2 (germline): SGDLS, YYNGEE. The CDR3 runs to 15 residues. Trimming cost V 1 base and J 5 bases, with 15 bases left between them. The CDR3 DNA reads TGTGCCAGCAGCGTAACTGGACTGATAGCGGAGACCCAGTACTTC. It translates to CASSVTGLIAETQYF.

This clonotype was detected many times. The chain carries TRBV6-2 or TRBV6-3 and TRBJ2-7; no reliable D call. The CDR3 runs to 15 residues. Germline V gene lookup returns CDR1 MNHEY and CDR2 SVGEGT. V lost 7 bases and J 0 bases, leaving 16 bases between the germline ends. Here the CDR3 DNA reads TGTGCCAGCATTCCCGGAGTGGCGTTCTCCTACGAGCAGTACTTC. Amino acid sequence: CASIPGVAFSYEQYF.

The chain is built from TRBV10-3 and TRBJ1-2; D is ambiguous. The CDR3 extends over 14 amino acids. V lost 0 bases, J lost 8 bases, and 13 bases lay in between. CDR1 and CDR2 from the germline V gene are ENHRY and SYGVKD. The CDR3 protein is CAISESIDYLGYTF. DNA for the CDR3: TGTGCCATCAGTGAGTCTATCGATTACCTGGGCTACACCTTC.

This clonotype was detected a few times. J is TRBJ1-1 and V is TRBV12-3 or TRBV12-4; no firm D call. V was shortened by 6 bases and J by 1 base, with 15 bases between the two germline ends. The CDR3 has 15 residues. The CDR3 DNA follows: TGTGCCAGCAGCATACTCGGACGGCAGAACACTGAAGCTTTCTTT. Amino acids: CASSILGRQNTEAFF.

This clonotype was detected only once. The J gene is TRBJ1-5, the V gene TRBV5-1; D perhaps matches TRBD1 (5 bases). The CDR3 runs 16 residues. Trimming pared 1 base from V and 4 bases from J, leaving 15 bases between. Germline CDR1 is SGHRS and CDR2 is YFSETQ. CDR3 in DNA: TGCGCCAGCAGCTTGCAGGGTTTGGGTTTGAATCAGCCCCAGCATTTT. It encodes CASSLQGLGLNQPQHF. The complete variable domain, with remaining parts taken from reference TRBV5-1 and TRBJ1-5, reads KAGVTQTPRYLIKTRGQQVTLSCSPISGHRSVSWYQQTPGQGLQFLFEYFSETQRNKGNFPGRFSGRQFSNSRSEMNVSTLELGDSALYLCASSLQGLGLNQPQHFGDGTRLSIL.

This clonotype was found a few times. The V and J genes are TRBV4-2 and TRBJ1-1, with D tentatively TRBD1 (5 bases). The CDR3 totals 13 residues. The ends were cut back, 0 bases at V and 13 bases at J, with 15 bases in the middle. From germline, CDR1 is LGHNA and CDR2 YNFKEQ. CDR3 nucleotides: TGTGCCAGCAGCCAAGAGGAGGGGCGGAGGGTTTTCTTT. This encodes CASSQEEGRRVFF.

The chain recombines TRBV12-3 or TRBV12-4 with TRBJ1-2; 9 positions agree with TRBD1. V shed 6 bases and J 2 bases; nucleotides not matched to a gene: 13. The CDR3 totals 17 residues. Written as DNA, the CDR3 is TGTGCCAGCAGCGACGCGACAGGGGGTCTGGTCAACTATGGCTACACCTTC. Its protein product is CASSDATGGLVNYGYTF.

At least ten counts were recorded for this clonotype. The V call is TRBV6-5, the J call TRBJ1-1; perhaps TRBD1 as D (5 bases). V shed 0 bases and J shed 1 base, with 15 bases lying between them. Germline loops: CDR1 MNHEY, CDR2 SVGAGI. This CDR3 has 17 residues. CDR3 sequence (DNA): TGTGCCAGCAGTTACTCGAGGGCAGGGCGAAGGAACACTGAAGCTTTCTTT. Translated: CASSYSRAGRRNTEAFF.

At least ten counts were recorded for this clonotype. The chain has TRBV4-1 and TRBJ1-2; 8 bases are a match to TRBD1. Germline V CDR1 and CDR2: MGHRA, YSYEKL. The CDR3 is 15 amino acids. V dropped 0 bases and J dropped 5; count of bases not matched to a gene: 5. The CDR3 here is CASSQDQGAAYGYTF. As DNA, the CDR3 is TGCGCCAGCAGCCAAGATCAGGGGGCCGCTTATGGCTACACCTTC.

This clonotype was recorded many times. V and J are TRBV6-1 and TRBJ1-3; TRBD1 matches 8 bases. The CDR3 is 14 amino acids. J was trimmed by 2 bases and V by 6 bases; bases with no gene match: 3. Germline V gene sequence: CDR1 MNHNS, CDR2 SASEGT. In DNA, the CDR3 is TGTGCCAGCAGCCTGGACAGGGCTGGAAACACCATATATTTT. This codes for CASSLDRAGNTIYF.

The V call is TRBV28, the J call TRBJ1-5; TRBD1 agrees at 7 bases. V dropped 7 bases and J dropped 5; count of bases not matched to a gene: 14. CDR1 and CDR2 (germline): MDHEN, SYDVKM. This CDR3 comprises 16 residues. The CDR3 protein is CASTDPGTDFDQPQHF. The CDR3 nucleotides read TGTGCCAGCACCGACCCCGGGACAGATTTTGATCAGCCCCAGCATTTT.

This clonotype occurred many times. Compared with germline, one end of the junction differs, possibly owing to a read error. CDR3 sequence: CSVEGTGLIAFF. CDR3 DNA: TGCAGCGTGGAAGGGACAGGCTTGATTGCTTTCTTT. The chain recombines TRBV29-1 with TRBJ1-1; 8 positions agree with TRBD1. CDR1 and CDR2 (germline): SQVTM, ANQGSEA. The CDR3 consists of 12 residues.

This clonotype was observed at least ten times. The CDR3 sequence is CASSFRLYSNQPQHF. In nucleotides, the CDR3 is TGTGCCAGCAGTTTTAGGCTATATAGCAATCAGCCCCAGCATTTT. V and J are TRBV27 and TRBJ1-5; D not certain. Trimming took 3 bases from V and 0 from J, leaving 9 bases between them. Germline V gene sequence: CDR1 MNHEY, CDR2 SMNVEV (reference sequence). CDR3 length equals 15 residues.

This clonotype was observed many times. This rearrangement joins TRBV19 to TRBJ2-7; 7 nucleotides align to TRBD2. There are 15 residues in the CDR3. The germline V gene encodes CDR1 LNHDA and CDR2 SQIVND (reference sequence). J lost 0 bases, V lost 6 bases, and 8 bases had no gene match. Here the CDR3 reads CASRPRGGSSYEQYF. CDR3 DNA: TGTGCCAGTAGGCCGCGGGGAGGGAGCTCCTACGAGCAGTACTTC.

The sample holds one count of this clonotype. Compared with germline, one end of the junction differs, possibly owing to a read error. The genes are TRBV6-1 and TRBJ2-7, with 8 nucleotides matching TRBD2. The CDR3 runs to 16 residues. Germline V CDR1 and CDR2: MNHNS, SASEGT. The CDR3 DNA sequence: TGTGCCAGCATTGAAGCTCCGGGACTAGGGCCGTACGAGCAGTACTTC. Its protein is CASIEAPGLGPYEQYF.

This sequence joins TRBV9 and TRBJ2-7; D unresolved. CDR1 SGDLS and CDR2 YYNGEE come from the germline V gene. V was trimmed by 0 bases and J by 4 bases, leaving 8 bases between them. There are 13 residues in the CDR3. The CDR3: CASSVAVSYEQYF. The CDR3 DNA reads as TGTGCCAGCAGCGTAGCTGTGAGTTACGAGCAGTACTTC.

This clonotype was detected ten times or more. This sequence joins TRBV6-1 and TRBJ1-1; D gene unclear. V was clipped by 6 bases and J by 1 base, with 12 bases between them. The CDR3 is 14 amino acids. The germline gives CDR1 MNHNS, CDR2 SASEGT. The CDR3 DNA reads as TGTGCCAGCAGACCCGGGCCGGGGAACACTGAAGCTTTCTTT. Translated: CASRPGPGNTEAFF.

This clonotype appeared many times. The chain links TRBV4-2 to TRBJ2-7, with 14 bases identical to TRBD2. CDR3 length: 16 amino acids. Germline values: CDR1 LGHNA, CDR2 YNFKEQ. V trimming: 1 base; J trimming: 5 bases; junction bases outside the gene matches: 4. The CDR3 spells CASSQGGTSGSHEQYF. The CDR3 DNA is TGTGCCAGCAGCCAAGGTGGGACTAGCGGGAGCCACGAGCAGTACTTC.

The chain uses TRBV27 and TRBJ2-4; 14 nucleotides agree with TRBD2. CDR3 length: 17 amino acids. CDR1 and CDR2 (germline): MNHEY, SMNVEV (reference sequence). Trimming took 6 bases from V and 8 from J; bases not matched to a gene: 12. In nucleotides, the CDR3 is TGTGCCAGCAGCCTTTCCGGGACTAGCGGGGGCCGTGACATTCAGTACTTC. This encodes CASSLSGTSGGRDIQYF.

This clonotype was picked up many times. The chain joins TRBV7-2 to TRBJ1-1; 8 nucleotides match TRBD1. Germline V gene data show CDR1 as SGHTA and CDR2 as FQGNSA. CDR3 length equals 13 residues. The trim removed 4 bases at V and 10 bases at J, leaving 8 bases unmatched. The CDR3: CASSSDRGERAFF. CDR3 DNA: TGTGCCAGCAGCTCTGACAGGGGCGAAAGAGCTTTCTTT.

There are many counts of this clonotype. This sequence joins TRBV5-6 and TRBJ2-2; D is undetermined. Germline assignment: CDR1 SGHDT and CDR2 YYEEEE. The CDR3 is 17 amino acids. Trimming stripped 0 bases from V and 1 base from J, with 13 bases between. DNA of the CDR3: TGTGCCAGCAGCTTGGGGGAAGTCCGATTGAACACCGGGGAGCTGTTTTTT. It codes for CASSLGEVRLNTGELFF.

This clonotype was recorded many times. This chain connects TRBV6-6 to TRBJ1-5, with 9 bases lining up with TRBD1. Trimming cost V 8 bases and J 6 bases; bases outside gene matches: 17. CDR3 size: 17 residues. Germline CDR1 reads MNHNY; CDR2 reads SVGAGI (reference sequence). CDR3 sequence: CASAKIGHRGRIQPQHF. In DNA, the CDR3 is TGTGCCAGCGCGAAAATAGGGCACAGGGGGCGGATTCAGCCCCAGCATTTT.